These 30 T cell receptor beta chains were all obtained from the same sample, sequenced in a study of T-cell reconstitution after alpha-beta-depleted transplantation in children. Unique molecular identifiers were used to barcode this TCRbeta library. TCRdb called the PCR reads again in MiXCR, with one record for every CDR3 protein. The data show approximately 510,000 distinct CDR3 sequences, roughly 18% seen once. The sequencing used PBMCs from the stem cell graft donor, collected from the stem cell graft. These receptors originate from a human donor who donated a stem cell graft to a child with acute lymphoblastic leukemia.

The chain links TRBV5-1 to TRBJ2-5, with TRBD1 as a possible D gene (5 bases). The germline V gene has CDR1 SGHRS and CDR2 YFSETQ. This CDR3 has 14 amino acids. Trimming cost V 5 bases and J 4 bases, with 15 bases left between them. The CDR3 DNA follows: TGCGCCAGCAGGCGTTTAGGGGTGGGAGAGACCCAGTACTTC. Protein product: CASRRLGVGETQYF. The full variable domain, with the rest looked up from reference TRBV5-1 and TRBJ2-5, is KAGVTQTPRYLIKTRGQQVTLSCSPISGHRSVSWYQQTPGQGLQFLFEYFSETQRNKGNFPGRFSGRQFSNSRSEMNVSTLELGDSALYLCASRRLGVGETQYFGPGTRLLVL.

This chain uses TRBV6-1 with TRBJ1-4; D not resolved. Trimming pared 1 base from V and 3 bases from J, leaving 12 bases between. CDR3 size: 16 residues. Germline values: CDR1 MNHNS, CDR2 SASEGT. DNA for the CDR3: TGTGCCAGCAGTGAAGATGGAGGTCCCCCTAATGAAAAACTGTTTTTT. Encoded protein: CASSEDGGPPNEKLFF.

The genes are TRBV25-1 and TRBJ1-5, with D unclear. V lost 3 bases, J lost 7 bases, and 13 bases lay in between. The germline V gene has CDR1 MGHDK and CDR2 SYGVNS. The CDR3 is 14 residues long. The CDR3 DNA follows: TGTGCCAGCAGTGAGACGGGTGAACAACAGCCCCAGCATTTT. It is translated as CASSETGEQQPQHF.

This clonotype was seen a handful of times. V is TRBV10-2 and J is TRBJ1-2, with D maybe TRBD1 (6 bases). V shed 3 bases and J shed 7 bases, with 18 bases lying between them. CDR3 length equals 15 residues. Germline CDR1 WSHSY, CDR2 SAAADI. CDR3 DNA sequence: TGCGCCAGCAGTGATTGGGAACAGGGTTTATCTGGCTACACCTTC. Translated, it gives CASSDWEQGLSGYTF.

Turning to this clonotype: Its ends do not fully match the called genes, so a read error is possible. This chain joins TRBV19 and TRBJ2-7; D gene uncertain. Germline V CDR1 and CDR2: LNHDA, SQIVND (reference sequence). The CDR3 runs to 14 residues. CDR3 residues: CAISMRGSSYEQYF. Written as DNA, the CDR3 is TGTGCCATTAGTATGCGTGGCAGCTCCTACGAGCAGTACTTC.

The chain combines TRBV6-5 with TRBJ2-3; D may be TRBD2 (5 bases). Looked up from germline, CDR1 is MNHEY and CDR2 is SVGAGI. Trimming removed 2 bases from V and 2 bases from J, with 8 bases in between. The CDR3 runs 14 residues. CDR3 loop: CASSYLDSTDTQYF. CDR3 sequence (DNA): TGTGCCAGCAGTTACCTGGACTCCACAGATACGCAGTATTTT.

This clonotype was counted only a few times. This chain connects TRBV4-2 to TRBJ2-3; D may be TRBD1 (5 bases). Trimming left V 0 bases short and J 5 bases short, with 18 bases between. The CDR3 is 17 residues long. Germline assignment: CDR1 LGHNA and CDR2 YNFKEQ. The CDR3 nucleotides are TGTGCCAGCAGCCAAGATCGCCCGGCAGGGCCGTTAGATACGCAGTATTTT. This encodes CASSQDRPAGPLDTQYF.

The chain employs TRBV7-6 and TRBJ2-2, with D perhaps matching TRBD1 (6 bases). The CDR3 is made up of 16 amino acids. V was trimmed by 5 bases and J by 6 bases, leaving 19 bases between them. Germline V gene lookup returns CDR1 SGHVS and CDR2 FNYEAQ. The CDR3 sequence is CASSRSWGRESGELFF. In nucleotides, the CDR3 is TGTGCCAGCAGCCGATCCTGGGGGCGAGAATCCGGGGAGCTGTTTTTT. The whole variable domain, filled in from reference TRBV7-6 and TRBJ2-2, reads GAGVSQSPRYKVTKRGQDVALRCDPISGHVSLYWYRQALGQGPEFLTYFNYEAQQDKSGLPNDRFSAERPEGSISTLTIQRTEQRDSAMYRCASSRSWGRESGELFFGEGSRLTVL.

The chain couples TRBV19 to TRBJ1-1; D may be TRBD1 (5 bases). With 5 bases removed from V and 5 bases from J, the gap between germline ends came to 21 bases. This CDR3 is built from 16 residues. The germline CDR1 and CDR2 sequences are LNHDA and SQIVND (reference sequence). CDR3 nucleotide sequence: TGTGCCAGTAGTTCCCCGGGACGCCCGTGGGGGACTGAAGCTTTCTTT. Amino acids: CASSSPGRPWGTEAFF.

This clonotype occurred once. V and J are TRBV12-5 and TRBJ2-7, with 7 bases aligning to TRBD2. The CDR3 has 14 residues. V lost 4 bases and J lost 6; bases outside the gene matches: 9. Germline V gene data show CDR1 as LGHNT and CDR2 as FRNRAP. DNA for the CDR3: TGTGCTAGTGGTTCCGGGGGAGGGTCGTTCGAGCAGTACTTC. Encoded protein: CASGSGGGSFEQYF.

The rearrangement links TRBV5-1 to TRBJ2-1; no reliable D call. The CDR3 sequence is 13 residues long. V lost 0 bases and J lost 5, with 6 bases in between. CDR1 and CDR2 from the germline V gene are SGHRS and YFSETQ. The CDR3 region has the DNA TGCGCCAGCAGCTTGGGAATGAACAATGAGCAGTTCTTC. Encoded protein: CASSLGMNNEQFF. Combining the CDR3 with reference TRBV5-1 and TRBJ2-1 gives the whole variable domain KAGVTQTPRYLIKTRGQQVTLSCSPISGHRSVSWYQQTPGQGLQFLFEYFSETQRNKGNFPGRFSGRQFSNSRSEMNVSTLELGDSALYLCASSLGMNNEQFFGPGTRLTVL.

V and J are TRBV20-1 and TRBJ1-5; unclear D gene. CDR3 length: 14 residues. The germline V and J ends were trimmed by 2 bases and 0 bases, with 8 bases remaining between them. Germline V gene data show CDR1 as DFQATT and CDR2 as SNEGSKA (reference sequence). The CDR3 DNA follows: TGCAGTGCTAGAAGAGACAATAGCAATCAGCCCCAGCATTTT. It specifies CSARRDNSNQPQHF.

In its sample, this clonotype was seen a few times. The junction departs from the called germline gene at one end, perhaps through a read error. The rearrangement uses TRBV7-9 and TRBJ2-3; D is uncertain. CDR3 length: 11 residues. Germline loops: CDR1 SEHNR, CDR2 FQNEAQ (reference sequence). CDR3: CASSLPTVYLF. In DNA form, the CDR3 reads TGTGCCAGCAGCCTACCAACGGTGTATCTTTTT.

This clonotype was seen only a few times. This chain connects TRBV30 to TRBJ1-5; 9 bases are a match to TRBD1. The V gene end was trimmed by 2 bases and the J gene end by 1 base; junction bases not matched to a gene: 6. The CDR3 is made up of 16 amino acids. Germline loops: CDR1 GTSNPN, CDR2 SVGIG (reference sequence). This CDR3 reads CAWSLTGTGSNQPQHF. The CDR3 DNA reads as TGTGCCTGGAGTTTGACCGGGACAGGGAGCAATCAGCCCCAGCATTTT.

The chain joins TRBV4-1 to TRBJ1-4; D may be TRBD1 (6 bases). Between the trimmed V and J ends, which lost 2 bases and 2 bases, there was a span of 12 bases. Germline V lookup: CDR1 MGHRA, CDR2 YSYEKL. CDR3 size: 16 residues. This chain's CDR3 is CASSQPLRGTNEKLFF. The DNA of the CDR3 is TGCGCCAGCAGCCAACCGCTAAGGGGGACTAATGAAAAACTGTTTTTT.

This chain joins TRBV5-1 and TRBJ1-3; D unclear. Between the trimmed V and J ends, which lost 0 bases and 5 bases, there was a span of 15 bases. Germline assignment: CDR1 SGHRS and CDR2 YFSETQ. The CDR3 loop spans 16 amino acids. The DNA of the CDR3 is TGCGCCAGCAGCTTGGCCTCAGTGGGCCGGAGAAACACCATATATTTT. It translates to CASSLASVGRRNTIYF.

A few counts support this clonotype. The chain is built from TRBV27 and TRBJ1-4; D ambiguous. Trimming removed 0 bases from V and 6 bases from J, with 14 bases in between. Germline CDR1 reads MNHEY; CDR2 reads SMNVEV (reference sequence). The CDR3 runs to 16 residues. The CDR3 DNA reads TGTGCCAGCAGTTTATCGTCCGGGAGCGGATATGAAAAACTGTTTTTT. Translated, it gives CASSLSSGSGYEKLFF.

This clonotype has just a few counts. The chain links TRBV20-1 to TRBJ2-7, with D unclear. CDR3 length: 12 residues. Trimming stripped 1 base from V and 7 bases from J, with 11 bases between. The V gene's germline CDR1 is DFQATT and CDR2 SNEGSKA (reference sequence). In DNA form, the CDR3 reads TGCAGTGCTAGAGGGACCCCAGGAGAGCAGTACTTC. Translated: CSARGTPGEQYF.

The rearrangement uses TRBV7-6 and TRBJ2-3; D may be TRBD2 (5 bases). CDR1 and CDR2 (germline): SGHVS, FNYEAQ. The CDR3 has 17 amino acids. The V end lost 5 bases, the J end lost 1 base, and 19 bases lay between the germline ends. The CDR3 reads CASSPRGAGFGTDTQYF. The CDR3 DNA reads as TGTGCCAGCAGCCCCCGGGGAGCAGGCTTTGGCACAGATACGCAGTATTTT.

The chain has TRBV28 and TRBJ2-1; D not resolved. The CDR3 spans 17 residues. The germline gives CDR1 MDHEN, CDR2 SYDVKM. V shed 6 bases and J shed 0 bases, with 18 bases lying between them. The CDR3 loop reads CASSQSFSSHSYNEQFF. CDR3 in DNA: TGTGCCAGCAGCCAATCCTTTTCTTCCCACTCCTACAATGAGCAGTTCTTC.

The sample holds a few counts of this clonotype. The V gene is TRBV4-1, the J gene TRBJ1-6, with 7 bases that match TRBD1. Per germline, CDR1 MGHRA and CDR2 YSYEKL. After removal of 2 bases from V and 6 bases from J, the junction contained 4 bases not matched to a gene. The CDR3 is 15 amino acids. CDR3 sequence reads: CASSQMTGPNSPLHF. The CDR3 coding sequence is TGCGCCAGCAGCCAAATGACAGGGCCTAATTCACCCCTCCACTTT.

In its sample, this clonotype was seen a few times. V is TRBV7-9 and J is TRBJ2-5; 11 bases line up with TRBD1. Per the germline V gene, CDR1 is SEHNR and CDR2 is FQNEAQ (reference sequence). The trim removed 0 bases at V and 4 bases at J, leaving 4 bases unmatched. The CDR3 runs to 16 residues. The CDR3 DNA is TGTGCCAGCAGCTTAGCCGGGACAGGGGGAGCAGAGACCCAGTACTTC. Amino acids: CASSLAGTGGAETQYF.

This clonotype was detected a few times. J is TRBJ2-2 and V is TRBV5-6; D gene uncertain. CDR1 is SGHDT and CDR2 is YYEEEE in the germline V gene. Trimming shortened V by 1 base and J by 3 bases, and 10 bases separated the two germline ends. This CDR3 spans 15 amino acids. CDR3 bases: TGTGCCAGCAGCTTGCTGGGAACTCACACCGGGGAGCTGTTTTTT. It yields the protein CASSLLGTHTGELFF.

V usage is TRBV2 and J usage is TRBJ1-2, with D possibly TRBD1 on 5 matching bases. The CDR3 spans 15 residues. The V and J ends lost 3 bases and 4 bases respectively, with 15 bases between them. In germline, CDR1 is SNHLY, CDR2 FYNNEI. Here the CDR3 reads CASSDPAEGAYGYTF. As DNA, the CDR3 is TGTGCCAGCAGTGACCCTGCGGAAGGGGCCTATGGCTACACCTTC.

This clonotype was seen a handful of times. V gene TRBV7-9 combines with J gene TRBJ2-5; D is unresolved. The germline V and J ends were trimmed by 5 bases and 5 bases, with 6 bases remaining between them. Germline V gene sequence: CDR1 SEHNR, CDR2 FQNEAQ (reference sequence). This CDR3 is built from 11 residues. CDR3 sequence reads: CASSGRETQYF. The CDR3 DNA sequence: TGTGCCAGCAGCGGAAGGGAGACCCAGTACTTC.

The chain uses TRBV18 and TRBJ2-2; 12 bases agree with TRBD2. This CDR3 comprises 16 residues. With 5 bases clipped from V and 7 bases from J, the junction kept 8 bases outside the gene matches. From germline, CDR1 is KGHSH and CDR2 LQKENI. CDR3 residues: CASSGRTSGTVGELFF. DNA for the CDR3: TGTGCCAGCTCAGGACGGACTAGCGGGACTGTCGGGGAGCTGTTTTTT. The full variable domain, rest sourced from reference TRBV18 and TRBJ2-2, is NAGVMQNPRHLVRRRGQEARLRCSPMKGHSHVYWYRQLPEEGLKFMVYLQKENIIDESGMPKERFSAEFPKEGPSILRIQQVVRGDSAAYFCASSGRTSGTVGELFFGEGSRLTVL.

This clonotype was observed a few times. The V and J genes are TRBV5-1 and TRBJ2-7; 10 nucleotides agree with TRBD2. V lost 4 bases to trimming and J lost 1 base; unmatched junction nucleotides: 5. The CDR3 consists of 15 residues. CDR1 is SGHRS, CDR2 YFSETQ, per germline. CDR3 DNA: TGCGCCAGCAGCGGGGGACTAGCGCGATCCTACGAGCAGTACTTC. It encodes CASSGGLARSYEQYF.

J is TRBJ2-1 and V is TRBV9, with 12 bases aligning to TRBD1. Germline CDR1 and CDR2: SGDLS and YYNGEE. The CDR3 runs to 16 residues. The J segment lost 8 bases and the V segment lost 4 bases, leaving 10 bases of the junction unmatched. The CDR3 DNA is TGTGCCAGCAGCTCGCCGGGACAGGGGGCGAGAGATGAGCAGTTCTTC. This codes for CASSSPGQGARDEQFF.

This rearrangement joins TRBV5-1 to TRBJ2-7; possible D gene TRBD2, 6 bases. V lost 2 bases and J 0 bases, leaving 12 bases between the germline ends. CDR1 SGHRS and CDR2 YFSETQ come from the germline V gene. The length of the CDR3 is 15 residues. CDR3 nucleotide sequence: TGCGCCAGCAGCTTCGCGGGAATAGGCTCCTACGAGCAGTACTTC. Translating it yields CASSFAGIGSYEQYF.

The CDR3 DNA reads as TGTGCCAGCAGTCCGATGGCAGGACCCAGGAATGAGCAGTTCTTC. This encodes CASSPMAGPRNEQFF. The chain links TRBV7-3 to TRBJ2-1; D remains unclear. There are 15 residues in the CDR3. Trimming removed 6 bases at V and 7 bases at J, with 19 bases between. Germline V lookup: CDR1 SGHTA, CDR2 FQGTGA.